Listed below are T cell receptor beta chains from one sample, sequenced in a study of beta chain features in type 1 diabetes. Data came from immunoSEQ multiplex PCR; TCRdb stores just in-frame clones and leaves some out. The table has hundreds of thousands of clones, roughly 12% seen once. The source material was naive CD4+ T cells from blood. Every receptor here comes from a man younger than 35 in good health. The CDR3 runs from the conserved cysteine through the conserved F or W. A D gene is named only where the DNA matches it firmly. Size is stated for part of the rows, as once, few or many counts, or as a class when the clone is expanded.

few | TRBJ2-1 | TRBV14 | - | TGTGCCAGCAGCCAAGCACAGGGTATCGATGAGCAGTTCTTC | CASSQAQGIDEQFF
- | TRBJ2-3 | TRBV19 | - | TGTGCCAGTAGTATGAATGGACAGTCCACAGATACGCAGTATTTT | CASSMNGQSTDTQYF
- | TRBJ2-5 | TRBV6-6 | TRBD1 | TGTGCCAGCAGAAGACCTGGGACAGCAGAGACCCAGTACTTC | CASRRPGTAETQYF
few | TRBJ2-7 | TRBV5-1 | - | TGCGCCAGCAGCTTCTCGGCGGGGGCGCGGGACGAGCAGTACTTC | CASSFSAGARDEQYF
- | TRBJ2-7 | TRBV2 | - | TGTGCCAGCATTCAGCTCAGGGGCTCCTACGAGCAGTACTTC | CASIQLRGSYEQYF
- | TRBJ1-2 | TRBV7-3 | TRBD1 | TGTGCCAGCAGCTGGACAGGACGAAGGGATGGCTACACCTTC | CASSWTGRRDGYTF
few | TRBJ2-7 | TRBV6-5 | - | TGTGCCAGCAGTTACTCGATTCCAGGCTCCTACGAGCAGTACTTC | CASSYSIPGSYEQYF
- | TRBJ1-2 | TRBV6-1 | TRBD1 | TGTGCCAGCAGCGGGACAGGGGGCGACTATGGCTACACCTTC | CASSGTGGDYGYTF
few | TRBJ2-7 | TRBV5-4 | TRBD2 | TGTGCCAGCAGCCCGGGAGGACTAGCGGGAGTGGAGCAGTACTTC | CASSPGGLAGVEQYF
few | TRBJ1-3 | TRBV9 | - | TGTGCCAGCAGCGTAGAGAGGGCGGGGAACACCATATATTTT | CASSVERAGNTIYF
- | TRBJ2-2 | TRBV7-9 | TRBD1 | TGTGCCAGCAGCTTACGGGACAGGAACACCGGGGAGCTGTTTTTT | CASSLRDRNTGELFF
- | TRBJ1-2 | TRBV19 | TRBD1 | TGTGCCAGTACCGTTACAGGGGGAGGTGGCTACACCTTC | CASTVTGGGGYTF
- | TRBJ2-1 | TRBV7-6 | TRBD1 | TGTGCCAGCAGCCCGGGGGAGGACAGGGGCCAATCTGAGCAGTTCTTC | CASSPGEDRGQSEQFF
- | TRBJ2-1 | TRBV2 | TRBD1 | TGTGCCAGCGGACAGGGTAGGTCCTACAATGAGCAGTTCTTC | CASGQGRSYNEQFF
- | TRBJ2-7 | TRBV11-1 | - | TGTGCCAGCAGCTCTCGTGGGGGGGGCGACGAGCAGTACTTC | CASSSRGGGDEQYF
- | TRBJ2-7 | TRBV18 | - | TGTGCCAGCTCACCACCGGCAGGGGACTACGAGCAGTACTTC | CASSPPAGDYEQYF
- | TRBJ2-2 | TRBV6-5 | TRBD2 | TGTGCCAGCAGTCAAATCGGGGGGGCCGGGGAGCTGTTTTTT | CASSQIGGAGELFF
- | TRBJ1-1 | TRBV15 | - | TGTGCCACCAGCAGAGATAAGGGGGAGAACACTGAAGCTTTCTTT | CATSRDKGENTEAFF
- | TRBJ2-5 | TRBV2 | TRBD2 | TGTGCCAGCAAGCTAGCGGGGAACCAAGAGACCCAGTACTTC | CASKLAGNQETQYF
- | TRBJ1-1 | TRBV5-1 | TRBD1 | TGCGCCAGCAGCTTGTTGGGACAGCCGAACACTGAAGCTTTCTTT | CASSLLGQPNTEAFF
- | TRBJ2-3 | TRBV6-6 | TRBD1 | TGTGCCAGCAGTCGCGTGCGCGGACAGGGCACAGATACGCAGTATTTT | CASSRVRGQGTDTQYF
- | TRBJ2-5 | TRBV28 | TRBD1 | TGTGCCAGCAGCCCCAGGGGGCAGGGGGAGACCCAGTACTTC | CASSPRGQGETQYF